This T cell receptor beta chain was retrieved from a study of CD4 T cells in relation to SARS-CoV-2 and coronaviruses. Repertoires were generated with immunoSEQ multiplex PCR, while TCRdb's copy carries only in-frame clones and drops some. Of tens of thousands of clones listed, 76% are singletons. Unexposed donor CD4+ T cells date from about 2011-2018, before the COVID-19 pandemic. The cells were cultured for approximately 10 days before CD4+ T cells were isolated. The V gene end was trimmed by 7 bases and the J gene end by 3 bases; junction bases not matched to a gene: 10. The CDR3 contains 15 residues. CDR1 LGHDT and CDR2 YNNKEL come from the germline V gene (reference sequence). A note on this clone: The antigen remains unidentified.

Sequencing was done on a sample of CD4+ T cells from PBMCs, cultured in vitro. This rearrangement joins TRBV3-1 (or the pseudogene TRBV3-2) to TRBJ2-3, with 7 bases identical to TRBD1. The sequence derives from a human donor in good health. CDR3 region: CASTEHRGLTDTQYF. Written as DNA, the CDR3 is TGTGCCAGCACCGAACACAGGGGTTTAACAGATACGCAGTATTTT.